This is a list of T cell receptor beta chains from one sample in a study of OX40 agonist ivuxolimab in advanced cancers. The protocol was immunoSEQ multiplex PCR, while the TCRdb copy is restricted to in-frame clones and leaves out a portion. The repertoire holds some 99,000 clones, about four fifths seen once, with more than 1.2% in the top ten. The specimen was CD4+ or CD8+ T cells sorted from blood, collected in a trial of the OX40 agonist ivuxolimab. These receptors originate from an adult with an advanced solid tumor such as melanoma, head and neck, liver or kidney cancer. Each CDR3 is given with its conserved first and last residue. The D gene is left open where the match is weak. Clone size is shown for a subset of rows, as once, few, many or a class of expanded clone.

j_call	clone_size	d_call	cdr3_length	v_call	cdr3_nt	cdr3_aa
TRBJ1-2	-	-	16	TRBV7-2	TGTGCCAGCAGCTTAGCCCCCTCCCGGGGGGAAAATGGCTACACCTTC	CASSLAPSRGENGYTF
TRBJ1-5	few	-	13	TRBV19	TGTGCCAGTAGTAGGACGCCGGATCAGCCCCAGCATTTT	CASSRTPDQPQHF
TRBJ2-3	few	TRBD2	18	TRBV28	TGTGCCAGCAGTTTATACGGCGATAGCGGGAGGGCGGGGGGTACGCAGTATTTT	CASSLYGDSGRAGGTQYF
TRBJ1-1	-	-	15	TRBV6-5	TGTGCCAGCAGTTCGACTTCGCAGGGGAACACTGAAGCTTTCTTT	CASSSTSQGNTEAFF
TRBJ2-7	few	TRBD1	15	TRBV11-2	TGTGCCAGCAGCTTACGGGAGACAGGGGCCTACGAGCAGTACTTC	CASSLRETGAYEQYF
TRBJ1-6	-	TRBD1	13	TRBV10-1	TGCGCCAGCAGCGGGACAGTTAATTCACCCCTCCACTTT	CASSGTVNSPLHF
TRBJ2-1	-	TRBD2	16	TRBV6-6	TGTGCCAGCAGCGCTGGACTAGCGGGCTCCTACAATGAGCAGTTCTTC	CASSAGLAGSYNEQFF
TRBJ1-2	few	TRBD1	15	TRBV2	TGTGCCAGCAGGATACAGGGGGCAACGAACTATGGCTACACCTTC	CASRIQGATNYGYTF
TRBJ1-2	once	TRBD1	14	TRBV7-2	TGTGCCAGCAGCGCAAACAGGGGCGACTATGGCTACACCTTC	CASSANRGDYGYTF
TRBJ1-1	-	-	12	TRBV11-3	TGTGCCAGCAGCTTAGGGGCAGGTGAAGCTTTCTTT	CASSLGAGEAFF
TRBJ1-2	-	-	14	TRBV9	TGTGCCAGCAGCGTAGCTGAGGGACCCTATGGCTACACCTTC	CASSVAEGPYGYTF
TRBJ2-7	few	-	14	TRBV5-1	TGCGCCAGCAGCTTGCGACAGTCGGTAGGAGAGCAGTACTTC	CASSLRQSVGEQYF
TRBJ2-5	-	-	14	TRBV4-2	TGTGCCAGCAGCCTAAGCGAGAGCCAAGAGACCCAGTACTTC	CASSLSESQETQYF
TRBJ2-1	-	-	15	TRBV11-2	TGTGCCAGCAGCTTGAGACTAGGCCCGGGGAATGAGCAGTTCTTC	CASSLRLGPGNEQFF
TRBJ1-1	once	-	14	TRBV6-1	TGTGCCAGCAGTACCCGGGACGGCCTGACTGAAGCTTTCTTT	CASSTRDGLTEAFF
TRBJ1-2	few	-	13	TRBV5-1	TGCGCCAGCAGCTTGACAAATAACTATGGCTACACCTTC	CASSLTNNYGYTF
TRBJ2-1	-	-	16	TRBV27	TGTGCCAGCAGCACCCAAGGAAATCGGGTAGGCTATGAGCAGTTCTTC	CASSTQGNRVGYEQFF
TRBJ2-7	few	TRBD1	12	TRBV11-2	TGTGCCAGCAGCTTAAGCGTGGGACAGACAACGTTC	CASSLSVGQTTF
TRBJ1-2	-	-	15	TRBV7-9	TGTGCCACCGAGCTCGGGGGACGGACTTACTATGGCTACACCTTC	CATELGGRTYYGYTF
TRBJ1-1	-	-	16	TRBV19	TGTGCCAGTAGTATTGAGCAGGGGAGGTTGAACACTGAAGCTTTCTTT	CASSIEQGRLNTEAFF
TRBJ2-7	-	TRBD2	14	TRBV11-2	TGTGCCAGCAGCTTAAAGGCGGGAGTGGGCGAGCAGTACTTC	CASSLKAGVGEQYF
TRBJ2-2	-	-	13	TRBV7-3	TGTGCCAGCAGCTTGGGGTCCCCCGGGGAGCTGTTTTTT	CASSLGSPGELFF
TRBJ2-4	-	-	15	TRBV18	TGTGCCAGCTCACCACTAGGCAGGTCCGAAAACATTCAGTACTTC	CASSPLGRSENIQYF
TRBJ2-5	-	-	15	TRBV30	TGTGCCTGGAGGTTAGGATCTGGGCCACCCAGGACCCAGTACTTC	CAWRLGSGPPRTQYF
TRBJ2-1	-	-	12	TRBV7-3	TGTGCCAGCAGCCCGTCGTCCGGTGAGCAGTTCTTC	CASSPSSGEQFF
TRBJ1-2	-	TRBD1	14	TRBV28	TGTGCCAGCAGTCCCCCGGGACAGATTTATGGCTACACCTTC	CASSPPGQIYGYTF
TRBJ1-6	-	-	13	TRBV28	TGTGCCAGCAGTCGGGATTCTCAATCACCCCTCCACTTT	CASSRDSQSPLHF
TRBJ2-3	-	-	16	TRBV27	TGTGCCAGCAGTCCCCCTCCCGGAGGTAAGGAGGGTACGCAGTATTTT	CASSPPPGGKEGTQYF
TRBJ1-4	-	TRBD1	15	TRBV4-1	TGCGCCAGCAGCCAAAGGACAGGGTTTGATGAAAAACTGTTTTTT	CASSQRTGFDEKLFF
TRBJ1-2	-	-	14	TRBV7-2	TGTGCCAGCAGCTTTGACGTAACTAACTATGGCTACACCTTC	CASSFDVTNYGYTF
TRBJ2-1	-	TRBD2	16	TRBV19	TGTGCCAGTACCGAAATCGGGGGGACTCTCGACAATGAGCAGTTCTTC	CASTEIGGTLDNEQFF